What follows are 18 T cell receptor beta chains derived from one specimen sequenced in a study of cytomegalovirus exposure and HLA in healthy donors. This table comes from immunoSEQ multiplex PCR, and its TCRdb copy is limited to in-frame clones, with some not included. This sample has 120,000 or so clones, with about 83% found just once. The sequenced sample was PBMCs. These receptors were taken from a man aged 18 to 30 in good health and CMV-seronegative.

The V and J genes are TRBV11-3 and TRBJ1-6; D gene ambiguous. CDR3 size: 18 residues. Deletions cut 1 base from V and 1 base from J, with 14 bases between. Germline assignment: CDR1 SGHNT and CDR2 YENEEA. CDR3 region: CASSLGQASGSYNSPLHF. CDR3 sequence (DNA): TGTGCCAGCAGCTTAGGGCAGGCGTCAGGTTCCTATAATTCACCCCTCCACTTT.

The CDR3, as DNA: TGTGCCAGCAGCTTAATCGGGACTAGCGGGAGGGCCTACGAGCAGTACTTC. Its translation: CASSLIGTSGRAYEQYF. This chain connects TRBV7-2 to TRBJ2-7; 16 positions match TRBD2. V shed 2 bases, J shed 2 bases, and the junction held 3 bases outside the gene matches. The germline V gene encodes CDR1 SGHTA and CDR2 FQGNSA. The CDR3 totals 17 residues.

V gene TRBV10-1 combines with J gene TRBJ2-7; unclear D gene. This CDR3 spans 14 amino acids. Germline values: CDR1 WNHNN, CDR2 SYGVQD (reference sequence). V was shortened by 2 bases and J by 2 bases, with 10 bases between the two germline ends. CDR3 DNA sequence: TGCGCCAGCAGTGAGAGTGGCAATACCTACGAGCAGTACTTC. Protein: CASSESGNTYEQYF.

This clone was observed once. The CDR3 sequence is CATQPRTGPEAFF. In DNA, the CDR3 is TGTGCCACCCAGCCCCGGACAGGGCCTGAAGCTTTCTTT. The chain employs TRBV6-6 and TRBJ1-1; 8 bases agree with TRBD1. V was clipped by 10 bases and J by 6 bases; unmatched bases: 10. This CDR3 comprises 13 residues. CDR1 is MNHNY and CDR2 is SVGAGI in the germline V gene (reference sequence).

The rearrangement joins TRBV10-3 to TRBJ2-7, with 13 positions matching TRBD2. The CDR3 runs 15 residues. Germline V CDR1 and CDR2: ENHRY, SYGVKD. J gave up 5 bases and V 5 bases, and 6 bases lay outside the gene matches. Here the CDR3 reads CAISRTSGSGNEQYF. The DNA of the CDR3 is TGTGCCATCAGTCGGACTAGCGGGAGCGGGAACGAGCAGTACTTC.

The rearrangement links TRBV29-1 to TRBJ2-7, with 7 bases identical to TRBD1. Germline CDR1 is SQVTM and CDR2 is ANQGSEA. The CDR3 length is 12 residues. V shed 4 bases and J 3 bases; nucleotides not matched to a gene: 3. The CDR3 protein is CSVVNRGYEQYF. In nucleotides, the CDR3 is TGCAGCGTTGTGAACAGGGGCTACGAGCAGTACTTC.

This rearrangement joins TRBV5-1 to TRBJ2-1; 8 bases match TRBD2. Germline V gene lookup returns CDR1 SGHRS and CDR2 YFSETQ. The CDR3 runs to 14 residues. Germline trimming cut 4 bases from V and 10 bases from J; bases unmatched to any gene: 10. CDR3: CASSGASGRQEQFF. As DNA, the CDR3 is TGCGCCAGCAGCGGGGCTAGCGGGCGGCAGGAGCAGTTCTTC. Based on the CDR3 plus reference TRBV5-1 and TRBJ2-1, the full variable domain is KAGVTQTPRYLIKTRGQQVTLSCSPISGHRSVSWYQQTPGQGLQFLFEYFSETQRNKGNFPGRFSGRQFSNSRSEMNVSTLELGDSALYLCASSGASGRQEQFFGPGTRLTVL.

The rearrangement joins TRBV19 to TRBJ2-5; 9 bases fit TRBD2. Germline CDR1 is LNHDA and CDR2 is SQIVND (reference sequence). This CDR3 comprises 14 residues. With 10 bases clipped from V and 3 bases from J, the junction kept 9 bases outside the gene matches. The CDR3 spells CATRGVAGEETQYF. The CDR3 bases are TGTGCCACCCGGGGGGTAGCGGGAGAAGAGACCCAGTACTTC.

The V and J genes are TRBV13 and TRBJ2-4; TRBD2 aligns across 8 bases. There are 17 residues in the CDR3. Germline values: CDR1 PRHDT, CDR2 FYEKMQ (reference sequence). V lost 0 bases and J lost 0; bases outside the gene matches: 4. The CDR3 sequence: CASSLGGLAEAKNIQYF. The CDR3 DNA reads as TGTGCCAGCAGCTTAGGTGGACTAGCCGAAGCCAAAAACATTCAGTACTTC.

The chain links TRBV7-7 to TRBJ2-6; D is unresolved. The ends were cut back, 2 bases at V and 0 bases at J, with 8 bases in the middle. Germline CDR1 SSHAT, CDR2 FNYEAQ (reference sequence). This CDR3 is built from 16 residues. The CDR3 is CASSLSVYSGANVLTF. The CDR3 DNA is TGTGCCAGCAGCTTATCAGTATACTCTGGGGCCAACGTCCTGACTTTC. Full variable domain (rest looked up from reference TRBV7-7 and TRBJ2-6): GAGVSQSPRYKVTKRGQDVTLRCDPISSHATLYWYQQALGQGPEFLTYFNYEAQPDKSGLPSDRFSAERPEGSISTLTIQRTEQRDSAMYRCASSLSVYSGANVLTFGAGSRLTVL.

V is TRBV5-5 and J is TRBJ1-2; no firm D call. V lost 0 bases and J lost 1, with 13 bases in between. The CDR3 totals 16 residues. Germline CDR1 SGHKS, CDR2 YYEKEE (reference sequence). This chain's CDR3 is CASSLASHGGNYGYTF. Written as DNA, the CDR3 is TGTGCCAGCAGCTTGGCCTCGCACGGAGGTAACTATGGCTACACCTTC.

The CDR3 loop is CASSLAGDTQYF. The CDR3 nucleotides are TGTGCCAGCAGCTTAGCCGGTGATACGCAGTATTTT. The chain carries TRBV11-3 and TRBJ2-3; D not resolved. The CDR3 sequence is 12 residues long. Germline V gene lookup returns CDR1 SGHNT and CDR2 YENEEA. The V and J ends lost 1 base and 6 bases respectively, with 5 bases between them.

This chain links TRBV7-9 with TRBJ2-1, with 9 bases identical to TRBD1. The V gene end was trimmed by 8 bases and the J gene end by 6 bases; junction bases not matched to a gene: 5. Germline V gene sequence: CDR1 SEHNR, CDR2 FQNEAQ (reference sequence). The CDR3 covers 13 residues. This CDR3 is CASEGQGLNEQFF. The CDR3 nucleotides read TGTGCCAGCGAAGGACAGGGGCTCAATGAGCAGTTCTTC.

This chain uses TRBV11-2 with TRBJ2-3; the D gene is possibly TRBD1 (6 bases). V gave up 2 bases and J gave up 2 bases, with 11 bases separating them. The CDR3 sequence is 15 residues long. CDR1 SGHAT and CDR2 FQNNGV come from the germline V gene. This CDR3 reads CASSLIPGATDTQYF. The CDR3 coding sequence is TGTGCCAGCAGCTTAATCCCAGGGGCCACAGATACGCAGTATTTT.

The genes are TRBV7-2 and TRBJ1-6; 10 bases agree with TRBD1. This CDR3 spans 17 amino acids. The J segment lost 6 bases and the V segment lost 5 bases, leaving 10 bases of the junction unmatched. Germline V gene lookup returns CDR1 SGHTA and CDR2 FQGNSA. The CDR3 spells CASSIYGTGVRNSPLHF. CDR3 DNA sequence: TGTGCCAGCAGCATATACGGGACAGGGGTTCGTAATTCACCCCTCCACTTT.

The rearrangement uses TRBV6-6 and TRBJ1-1, with 11 bases identical to TRBD1. The length of the CDR3 is 13 residues. The germline gives CDR1 MNHNY, CDR2 SVGAGI (reference sequence). With V trimmed by 6 bases and J by 5 bases, 2 bases remained unmatched. The CDR3 is CASRDRGRTEAFF. The DNA for the CDR3 is TGTGCCAGCAGGGACAGGGGGCGTACTGAAGCTTTCTTT.

The chain links TRBV19 to TRBJ1-4; D is possibly TRBD1 (6 bases). Germline loops: CDR1 LNHDA, CDR2 SQIVND (reference sequence). The CDR3 loop spans 21 amino acids. V gave up 6 bases and J gave up 6 bases, with 35 bases separating them. In DNA, the CDR3 is TGTGCCAGTAGGTCTGAATCAATGGCAGGGGCCACCCTTAGTCGAGATGAAAAACTGTTTTTT. It specifies CASRSESMAGATLSRDEKLFF.

The genes are TRBV30 and TRBJ1-1, with TRBD1 identical over 10 bases. Germline V lookup: CDR1 GTSNPN, CDR2 SVGIG (reference sequence). The CDR3 is 14 amino acids. V lost 5 bases to trimming and J lost 4 bases; unmatched junction nucleotides: 7. The CDR3 DNA reads TGTGCCTGGGAAGACAGGGGGCTAGGCACTGAAGCTTTCTTT. Translating gives CAWEDRGLGTEAFF.